A selection of T cell receptor beta chains follows, all from one sample in a study of cytomegalovirus exposure and HLA in healthy donors. Only in-frame clones appear in the TCRdb table, and some are missing; sequencing was by immunoSEQ multiplex PCR. Of roughly 75,000 clones in the sample, 85% are singletons; the top ten hold about 3%. The sample consisted of PBMCs. Source of these receptors: a man under 40 in good health and CMV-seronegative. Each CDR3 is given with its conserved first and last residue. Fields, in order: D gene, clone size, J gene, V gene, CDR3 protein, CDR3 DNA. A D gene is named only where the DNA matches it firmly. Rows may omit the clone size; those that give it use once, few, many or a size class.

d_call: TRBD1
clone_size: NA
j_call: TRBJ2-5
v_call: TRBV27
cdr3_aa: CASSRGQAAVQETQYF
cdr3_nt: TGTGCCAGCAGCCGAGGACAGGCGGCAGTCCAAGAGACCCAGTACTTC

d_call: NA
clone_size: NA
j_call: TRBJ1-1
v_call: TRBV2
cdr3_aa: CASSEARGHTEAFF
cdr3_nt: TGTGCCAGCAGTGAAGCTAGAGGGCACACTGAAGCTTTCTTT

d_call: NA
clone_size: NA
j_call: TRBJ2-1
v_call: TRBV9
cdr3_aa: CASSVEIAAYNEQFF
cdr3_nt: TGTGCCAGCAGCGTAGAAATAGCGGCCTACAATGAGCAGTTCTTC

d_call: TRBD2
clone_size: NA
j_call: TRBJ2-1
v_call: TRBV4-1
cdr3_aa: CASSRPGLAGVGQFF
cdr3_nt: TGCGCCAGCAGCCGCCCGGGACTAGCGGGAGTGGGGCAGTTCTTC

d_call: NA
clone_size: NA
j_call: TRBJ1-4
v_call: TRBV9
cdr3_aa: CASSPSGGRNEKLFF
cdr3_nt: TGTGCCAGCAGCCCATCCGGGGGGCGAAATGAAAAACTGTTTTTT

d_call: NA
clone_size: few
j_call: TRBJ2-4
v_call: TRBV9
cdr3_aa: CASSVGGAKNIQYF
cdr3_nt: TGTGCCAGCAGCGTAGGAGGAGCCAAAAACATTCAGTACTTC

d_call: NA
clone_size: NA
j_call: TRBJ1-4
v_call: TRBV18
cdr3_aa: CASSPPGQNEKLFF
cdr3_nt: TGTGCCAGCTCACCACCCGGACAAAATGAAAAACTGTTTTTT

d_call: NA
clone_size: NA
j_call: TRBJ2-3
v_call: TRBV4-1
cdr3_aa: CASRRLGANTDTQYF
cdr3_nt: TGCGCCAGCCGCCGGCTGGGGGCCAACACAGATACGCAGTATTTT

d_call: NA
clone_size: once
j_call: TRBJ1-1
v_call: TRBV18
cdr3_aa: CASSPDRSWKAFF
cdr3_nt: TGTGCCAGCTCACCAGACAGGTCCTGGAAAGCTTTCTTT

d_call: TRBD1
clone_size: once
j_call: TRBJ1-4
v_call: TRBV4-3
cdr3_aa: CASSQGQGANEKLFF
cdr3_nt: TGCGCCAGCAGCCAAGGGCAGGGGGCTAATGAAAAACTGTTTTTT

d_call: NA
clone_size: NA
j_call: TRBJ1-2
v_call: TRBV29-1
cdr3_aa: CSVYSNYGYTF
cdr3_nt: TGCAGCGTCTACAGTAACTATGGCTACACCTTC

d_call: TRBD2
clone_size: NA
j_call: TRBJ2-2
v_call: TRBV5-1
cdr3_aa: CASSPSSGGAGGELFF
cdr3_nt: TGCGCCAGCAGCCCCAGTAGCGGGGGGGCCGGTGGGGAGCTGTTTTTT

d_call: NA
clone_size: NA
j_call: TRBJ2-5
v_call: TRBV2
cdr3_aa: CASNRRGSQETQYF
cdr3_nt: TGTGCCAGCAACCGTCGGGGTTCCCAAGAGACCCAGTACTTC

d_call: NA
clone_size: NA
j_call: TRBJ1-5
v_call: TRBV27
cdr3_aa: CAIPPGGFQPQHF
cdr3_nt: TGTGCCATCCCCCCGGGGGGCTTTCAGCCCCAGCATTTT

d_call: TRBD1
clone_size: NA
j_call: TRBJ2-2
v_call: TRBV5-4
cdr3_aa: CASSEGQGFGELFF
cdr3_nt: TGTGCCAGCAGCGAGGGACAGGGCTTCGGGGAGCTGTTTTTT